The clone carrying this T cell receptor (beta chain) was seen only a few times. No antigen is known for it. These data come from a study of cytomegalovirus exposure and HLA in healthy donors. Study summary: The early release's HLA-typed donors yielded 80 million to 95 million unique TCRs.

Study-wide results and limits: Accurate HLA-A and HLA-B prediction from TCR beta sequences was reported for most subjects.

This CDR3 is 14 amino acids long. The germline V gene encodes CDR1 MDHEN and CDR2 SYDVKM. The ends lost 8 bases at V and 8 bases at J; junction bases unmatched: 9. PCR primers comprised 60 Vbeta and 13 Jbeta primers. Only in-frame clones appear in the TCRdb table, and some are missing; sequencing was by immunoSEQ multiplex PCR. The sample includes under 150,000 clones, around 77% of them seen just once. Sequencing was carried out using PBMCs. The chain couples TRBV28 to TRBJ2-1; 10 nucleotides agree with TRBD2. The source is a woman aged 45-59 years in good health and CMV-seronegative. DNA of the CDR3: TGTGCCAGCTCTAAGCGGGGGGGCCGCTATGAGCAGTTCTTC. It translates to CASSKRGGRYEQFF. The complete variable domain, with remaining parts taken from reference TRBV28 and TRBJ2-1, reads DVKVTQSSRYLVKRTGEKVFLECVQDMDHENMFWYRQDPGLGLRLIYFSYDVKMKEKGDIPEGYSVSREKKERFSLILESASTNQTSMYLCASSKRGGRYEQFFGPGTRLTVL.